The 27 T cell receptor beta chains presented below share a single source sample, sequenced in a study of blood T cell repertoires in COVID-19. TCRdb's table, derived via immunoSEQ multiplex PCR, lists solely in-frame clones and lacks some. The table includes more than 100,000 clones, approximately 90% detected once. Sequenced: peripheral blood. The origin of the receptors is a man in his forties with acute or convalescent COVID-19.

This clone was seen a single time. CDR3 sequence reads: CASSLEPGGFNEKLFF. In nucleotides, the CDR3 is TGTGCCAGCAGCTTAGAGCCAGGGGGCTTTAATGAAAAACTGTTTTTT. The chain joins TRBV7-9 to TRBJ1-4, with TRBD1 matching 8 bases. The ends lost 1 base at V and 4 bases at J; junction bases unmatched: 5. Germline CDR1 reads SEHNR; CDR2 reads FQNEAQ (reference sequence). CDR3 size: 16 residues. Drawing the rest from reference TRBV7-9 and TRBJ1-4, the complete variable domain is DTGVSQNPRHKITKRGQNVTFRCDPISEHNRLYWYRQTLGQGPEFLTYFQNEAQLEKSRLLSDRFSAERPKGSFSTLEIQRTEQGDSAMYLCASSLEPGGFNEKLFFGSGTQLSVL.

This rearrangement joins TRBV29-1 to TRBJ1-4, with unresolved D. The V end was cut by 5 bases, the J end by 7 bases, with 14 bases between. The CDR3 has 13 residues. The V gene's germline CDR1 is SQVTM and CDR2 ANQGSEA. The CDR3 spells CSVTDSRSEKLFF. The CDR3 nucleotides are TGCAGCGTTACCGACTCTCGGTCTGAAAAACTGTTTTTT.

J is TRBJ1-5 and V is TRBV12-3 or TRBV12-4; D possibly corresponds to TRBD1 (5 bases). Trimming cost V 7 bases and J 6 bases, with 13 bases left between them. The CDR3 has 13 residues. The CDR3 nucleotides read TGTGCCAGCAAGATCAGGGAGGGTCAGCCCCAGCATTTT. Its protein is CASKIREGQPQHF.

The gene calls are TRBV3-1 (or the pseudogene TRBV3-2) and TRBJ2-1, with a tentative D call TRBD1 (6 bases). V lost 4 bases to trimming and J lost 7 bases, with 11 bases between them. The CDR3 runs 13 residues. CDR1 is LGHDT, CDR2 YNNKEL, per germline (reference sequence). In DNA, the CDR3 is TGTGCCAGCAGCCGGGCGAGGGGGAATGAGCAGTTCTTC. Its translation: CASSRARGNEQFF.

The chain employs TRBV19 and TRBJ1-1; a weak D match, TRBD1 (5 bases). V was cut by 5 bases and J by 4 bases, with 11 bases left in between. The CDR3 has 13 residues. CDR1 is LNHDA and CDR2 is SQIVND in the germline V gene (reference sequence). In nucleotides, the CDR3 is TGTGCCAGTAGTCGGGGGGATCGCACTGAAGCTTTCTTT. Encoded protein: CASSRGDRTEAFF.

This chain links TRBV4-3 with TRBJ2-3, with 8 positions matching TRBD2. CDR3 length: 17 residues. V lost 0 bases, J lost 6 bases, and 11 bases stayed unmatched. CDR1 and CDR2 from the germline V gene are LGHNA and YSLEER. CDR3 region: CASSQEASGLHADTQYF. The CDR3 bases are TGCGCCAGCAGCCAAGAAGCTAGCGGGCTACACGCCGATACGCAGTATTTT.

The chain uses TRBV19 and TRBJ1-1; D possibly corresponds to TRBD1 (5 bases). V lost 0 bases, J lost 5 bases, and 10 bases lay in between. Germline V gene lookup returns CDR1 LNHDA and CDR2 SQIVND (reference sequence). The CDR3 covers 14 residues. CDR3 loop: CASSIDGGRTEAFF. The CDR3 DNA reads as TGTGCCAGTAGTATAGACGGGGGTAGAACTGAAGCTTTCTTT.

The chain links TRBV11-2 to TRBJ1-1, with 7 bases that match TRBD1. This CDR3 is 12 amino acids long. CDR1 and CDR2 from the germline V gene are SGHAT and FQNNGV. V gave up 7 bases and J gave up 8 bases; unmatched junction bases: 7. Here the CDR3 reads CASTGDRREAFF. As DNA, the CDR3 is TGTGCCAGCACAGGGGACAGACGAGAAGCTTTCTTT.

The V gene is TRBV6-5, the J gene TRBJ2-7; a possible D gene is TRBD1 (6 bases). Germline CDR1 and CDR2: MNHEY and SVGAGI. Trimming removed 6 bases from V and 0 bases from J, with 12 bases in between. The CDR3 contains 14 residues. The CDR3 reads CASRRTDFSYEQYF. In DNA form, the CDR3 reads TGTGCCAGCAGACGGACAGACTTCTCCTACGAGCAGTACTTC.

This rearrangement joins TRBV7-9 to TRBJ1-1; TRBD1 matches 8 bases. Germline lookup yields CDR1 SEHNR and CDR2 FQNEAQ (reference sequence). Germline trimming cut 4 bases from V and 0 bases from J; bases unmatched to any gene: 4. This CDR3 has 15 residues. The DNA for the CDR3 is TGTGCCAGCAGCTCCGACAGGGGACTGAACACTGAAGCTTTCTTT. Its protein is CASSSDRGLNTEAFF.

V is TRBV5-4 and J is TRBJ2-3, with a tentative D call TRBD1 (5 bases). V was cut by 5 bases and J by 3 bases, with 7 bases left in between. Germline-derived CDR1 and CDR2 are SGHNT and YYREEE (reference sequence). The CDR3 has 12 amino acids. The CDR3 region has the DNA TGTGCCAGCAGTGCAGGGACAGATACGCAGTATTTT. Protein product: CASSAGTDTQYF.

This clone was counted a few times. The V call is TRBV7-8, the J call TRBJ1-1; a possible D gene is TRBD1 (5 bases). This CDR3 comprises 14 residues. The germline gives CDR1 SGHVS, CDR2 FQNEAQ. Trimming took off 5 bases at V and 4 bases at J, with 14 bases between the two ends. DNA for the CDR3: TGTGCCAGCAGCCCAGCGGGGGGAGTCACTGAAGCTTTCTTT. Its protein is CASSPAGGVTEAFF.

CDR3 region: CASSYGSKRDEQYF. The DNA for the CDR3 is TGTGCCAGCAGTTACGGATCGAAGCGGGACGAGCAGTACTTC. The chain uses TRBV6-5 and TRBJ2-7; D is possibly TRBD2 (6 bases). The CDR3 has 14 amino acids. Trimming left V 2 bases short and J 5 bases short, with 13 bases between. The germline CDR1 and CDR2 sequences are MNHEY and SVGAGI.

This clone was seen only a few times. V is TRBV30 and J is TRBJ1-5; D call uncertain. This CDR3 has 14 amino acids. Germline CDR1 GTSNPN, CDR2 SVGIG (reference sequence). V was shortened by 3 bases and J by 10 bases, with 19 bases between the two germline ends. CDR3 sequence reads: CAWSSAGGVGPQHF. The CDR3 region has the DNA TGTGCCTGGAGCTCGGCGGGCGGGGTAGGACCCCAGCATTTT. The entire variable domain, with the rest obtained from reference TRBV30 and TRBJ1-5, is as follows: SQTIHQWPATLVQPVGSPLSLECTVEGTSNPNLYWYRQAAGRGLQLLFYSVGIGQISSEVPQNLSASRPQDRQFILSSKKLLLSDSGFYLCAWSSAGGVGPQHFGDGTRLSIL.

J is TRBJ1-1 and V is TRBV6-1; weak D call: TRBD1 (5 bases). The CDR3 has 14 amino acids. Germline-derived CDR1 and CDR2 are MNHNS and SASEGT. The V end lost 2 bases, the J end lost 6 bases, and 13 bases lay between the germline ends. The CDR3: CASSELLRQSEAFF. The CDR3 DNA is TGTGCCAGCAGTGAATTACTCAGACAGTCTGAAGCTTTCTTT.

V and J are TRBV29-1 and TRBJ2-2; 9 bases are a match to TRBD1. V shed 4 bases and J 3 bases; nucleotides not matched to a gene: 6. From germline, CDR1 is SQVTM and CDR2 ANQGSEA. This CDR3 is 15 amino acids long. CDR3 sequence: CSVGPQGADTGELFF. CDR3 DNA: TGCAGCGTTGGCCCACAGGGGGCGGACACCGGGGAGCTGTTTTTT.

This chain connects TRBV14 to TRBJ2-7; 10 nucleotides align to TRBD1. CDR3 size: 14 residues. Trimming removed 4 bases from V and 5 bases from J; junction bases left unmatched: 5. The V gene's germline CDR1 is SGHDN and CDR2 FVKESK. Here the CDR3 reads CASSRTGGSDEQYF. The CDR3 DNA reads TGTGCCAGCAGCCGGACAGGGGGTTCCGACGAGCAGTACTTC.

This chain connects TRBV18 to TRBJ2-2; 7 nucleotides line up with TRBD1. Germline values: CDR1 KGHSH, CDR2 LQKENI. V lost 8 bases to trimming and J lost 5 bases; unmatched junction nucleotides: 11. The CDR3 spans 15 residues. The CDR3 DNA is TGTGCCAGCGACCGTGGCAGGGGGAATACCGGGGAGCTGTTTTTT. Its protein product is CASDRGRGNTGELFF.

This chain connects TRBV19 to TRBJ2-1; 10 positions agree with TRBD2. The CDR3 extends over 16 amino acids. Germline V gene sequence: CDR1 LNHDA, CDR2 SQIVND (reference sequence). V was pared by 3 bases and J by 3 bases, with 5 bases of the junction left unmatched. CDR3 in amino acids: CASSIGLAVIYNEQFF. The CDR3 DNA follows: TGTGCCAGTAGTATCGGACTAGCGGTTATCTACAATGAGCAGTTCTTC.

This chain connects TRBV7-9 to TRBJ2-2; D not certain. The CDR3 sequence is 14 residues long. Germline-derived CDR1 and CDR2 are SEHNR and FQNEAQ (reference sequence). The V and J ends lost 1 base and 3 bases respectively, with 6 bases between them. This CDR3 reads CASSLGVYTGELFF. In DNA form, the CDR3 reads TGTGCCAGCAGCTTAGGCGTCTACACCGGGGAGCTGTTTTTT.

V usage is TRBV30 and J usage is TRBJ1-5; no firm D call. The CDR3 length is 13 residues. Germline V lookup: CDR1 GTSNPN, CDR2 SVGIG (reference sequence). Trimming removed 0 bases from V and 7 bases from J, with 10 bases in between. CDR3 protein: CAWSVAREQPQHF. CDR3 DNA sequence: TGTGCCTGGAGTGTGGCTCGGGAACAGCCCCAGCATTTT. Supplemented by reference TRBV30 and TRBJ1-5, the full variable domain reads SQTIHQWPATLVQPVGSPLSLECTVEGTSNPNLYWYRQAAGRGLQLLFYSVGIGQISSEVPQNLSASRPQDRQFILSSKKLLLSDSGFYLCAWSVAREQPQHFGDGTRLSIL.

The chain is built from TRBV5-1 and TRBJ1-2, with 7 positions matching TRBD1. The CDR3 spans 15 residues. Germline V gives CDR1 SGHRS, CDR2 YFSETQ. The ends lost 7 bases at V and 5 bases at J; junction bases unmatched: 14. The CDR3 sequence: CASQTSSGTEYGYTF. The DNA for the CDR3 is TGCGCCAGCCAAACATCTTCCGGGACAGAATATGGCTACACCTTC.

The chain uses TRBV6-5 and TRBJ2-2; D uncertain. The CDR3 extends over 14 amino acids. Germline V gives CDR1 MNHEY, CDR2 SVGAGI. The germline V and J ends were trimmed by 7 bases and 3 bases, with 12 bases remaining between them. CDR3 DNA: TGTGCCAGCATCCAAATGGCCGACACCGGGGAGCTGTTTTTT. Protein sequence: CASIQMADTGELFF.

This chain links TRBV15 with TRBJ1-1; no clear D. Trimming shortened V by 2 bases and J by 5 bases, and 15 bases separated the two germline ends. The V gene's germline CDR1 is LNHNV and CDR2 YYDKDF (reference sequence). The CDR3 loop spans 15 amino acids. The CDR3 coding sequence is TGTGCCACCAGCAGACTAGATTTCGGTCGGACTGAAGCTTTCTTT. It encodes CATSRLDFGRTEAFF.

The CDR3 spells CASSYFFGNYGYTF. The CDR3 DNA reads TGTGCCAGCAGTTATTTTTTCGGTAACTATGGCTACACCTTC. V usage is TRBV6-6 and J usage is TRBJ1-2; unclear D gene. V shed 3 bases and J shed 1 base, with 9 bases lying between them. From germline, CDR1 is MNHNY and CDR2 SVGAGI (reference sequence). This CDR3 is built from 14 residues.

The V and J genes are TRBV5-4 and TRBJ1-2; TRBD1 aligns across 7 bases. V dropped 2 bases and J dropped 7; count of bases not matched to a gene: 5. The germline CDR1 and CDR2 sequences are SGHNT and YYREEE (reference sequence). The CDR3 is made up of 13 amino acids. The CDR3 sequence is CASSLQGSGGYTF. CDR3 DNA sequence: TGTGCCAGCAGCTTACAGGGGAGTGGTGGCTACACCTTC.

This clone was seen more than once but under ten times. V gene TRBV24-1 combines with J gene TRBJ2-2; a possible D gene is TRBD2 (5 bases). This CDR3 spans 16 amino acids. The V end was cut by 6 bases, the J end by 1 base, with 14 bases between. Per the germline V gene, CDR1 is KGHDR and CDR2 is SFDVKD. The CDR3: CATSPSRGWNTGELFF. The CDR3 DNA reads TGTGCCACCAGTCCGAGCCGCGGGTGGAACACCGGGGAGCTGTTTTTT.